The 5 T cell receptor beta chains given below trace back to one sample, sequenced in a study of T-cell reconstitution after alpha-beta-depleted transplantation in children. Unique molecular identifiers were incorporated into the prepared TCRbeta library. TCRdb used MiXCR to reprocess the PCR reads, holding one entry per CDR3 protein. Of about 540,000 distinct CDR3 sequences in the sample, about 17% are singletons; the top ten hold 3.3%. Sequencing used PBMCs from the stem cell graft donor, obtained from the stem cell graft. These receptors all come from a human donor who donated a stem cell graft to a child with acute lymphoblastic leukemia.

Worth noting for this clonotype: An end of the junction differs from the germline gene, which may be a read error. V gene TRBV2 combines with J gene TRBJ1-2, with D perhaps TRBD1 (5 bases). Germline CDR1 SNHLY, CDR2 FYNNEI. CDR3 length: 10 residues. The CDR3 here is CASSRDRPSF. CDR3 bases: TGTGCCAGCAGTCGGGACCGTCCTTCCTTC.

The table lists this clonotype with a count of one. The V and J genes are TRBV12-3 or TRBV12-4 and TRBJ2-2, with 11 bases matching TRBD2. There are 22 residues in the CDR3. J was trimmed by 1 base and V by 1 base; bases with no gene match: 17. CDR3 amino acids: CASSLDFWGLAGGSRNTGELFF. The CDR3 coding sequence is TGTGCCAGCAGTTTAGATTTTTGGGGGCTAGCGGGAGGTAGTAGGAACACCGGGGAGCTGTTTTTT.

This clonotype was observed a few times. This sequence joins TRBV4-1 and TRBJ2-7; no firm D call. This CDR3 region has 15 residues. Germline loops: CDR1 MGHRA, CDR2 YSYEKL. The germline V and J ends were trimmed by 1 base and 2 bases, with 12 bases remaining between them. This chain's CDR3 is CASSQAQASPYEQYF. Written as DNA, the CDR3 is TGCGCCAGCAGCCAAGCTCAAGCGTCCCCCTACGAGCAGTACTTC.

The sample holds a few counts of this clonotype. V usage is TRBV5-8 and J usage is TRBJ2-2; 13 bases map to TRBD2. In germline, CDR1 is SGHTS, CDR2 YDEGEE. Trimming took 4 bases from V and 6 from J; bases not matched to a gene: 6. This CDR3 is 16 amino acids long. The CDR3 region is CASSVGLAGRAGELFF. The CDR3 DNA reads as TGTGCCAGCAGCGTGGGACTAGCGGGAAGGGCCGGGGAGCTGTTTTTT.

This clonotype was found a few times. CDR3 in amino acids: CSVENYEYEQYF. CDR3 nucleotides: TGCAGCGTTGAAAATTATGAGTACGAGCAGTACTTC. J is TRBJ2-7 and V is TRBV29-1, with no clear D. The V gene lost 2 bases and the J gene lost 4 bases, with 9 bases spanning the gap. Germline values: CDR1 SQVTM, CDR2 ANQGSEA. CDR3 length equals 12 residues.